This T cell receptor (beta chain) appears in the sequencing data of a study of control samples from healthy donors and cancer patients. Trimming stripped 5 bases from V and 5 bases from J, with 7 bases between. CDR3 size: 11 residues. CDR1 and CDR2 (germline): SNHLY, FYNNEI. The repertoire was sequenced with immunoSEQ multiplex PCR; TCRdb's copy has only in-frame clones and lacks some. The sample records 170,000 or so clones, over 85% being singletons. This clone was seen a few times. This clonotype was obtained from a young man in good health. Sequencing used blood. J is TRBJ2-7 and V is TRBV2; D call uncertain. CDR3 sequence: CASSLRHEQYF. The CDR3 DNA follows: TGTGCCAGCAGTCTCCGCCACGAGCAGTACTTC.